This T cell receptor (beta chain) was captured in a study of cytomegalovirus exposure and HLA in healthy donors. About the study: The study's early data release held about 80 million unique TCRs from HLA-typed donors. Findings and caveats of the study: The majority of TCR sequences were rare, yet some public TCRs appeared in many donors. Some V segments could not be told apart, so they were left out, TRBV6-2 and TRBV6-3 among them. Immune exposure information comprised only CMV serostatus.

To note about this clone: What it binds is not known.

V lost 6 bases, J lost 3 bases, and 2 bases stayed unmatched. Germline V gene lookup returns CDR1 MNHNS and CDR2 SASEGT. This CDR3 has 12 amino acids. The study ran its PCR with 60 Vbeta and 13 Jbeta primers. Data came from immunoSEQ multiplex PCR; TCRdb stores just in-frame clones and leaves some out. Of around 150,000 clones in the sample, 84% were seen once. The sequence was obtained from a man aged 50 to 59 in good health and CMV-seropositive. The J gene is TRBJ2-7, the V gene TRBV6-1; 7 bases agree with TRBD1. The sequencing sample was made of PBMCs. In DNA, the CDR3 is TGTGCCAGCAGAACAGGGGTCTACGAGCAGTACTTC. Translating gives CASRTGVYEQYF.